This note documents a single TCR beta chain sequence. What antigen it recognizes has not been identified. Qualities for individual bases were not recorded, and no much larger clone is one base off. Here V drops 2 bases and J drops 5 bases, and the junction holds 8 bases not matched to any gene. Per the germline V gene, MNHNS is the CDR1 and SASEGT is the CDR2. The CDR3 contains 16 residues, cysteine and phenylalanine counted. Just the 48-base CDR3 DNA is kept, in frame starting at base 1. The source of the sample is a study of cytomegalovirus exposure and HLA in healthy donors listed by TCRdb under 2017. Looking at the study overall: An earlier analysis of several hundred of the donors reported under 300 Gb of sequence data and some 110 million unique TCR beta sequences obtained from about 200 million T cells. Genome-wide SNP genotypes for about 65% of the 666 donors were used in a later genetic analysis, which treated that subset as a discovery cohort. The study profiled the T cell repertoires of 666 subjects by immunosequencing and related them to cytomegalovirus serostatus. Roughly five DR-DQ haplotypes were handled as single units for association and clustering, since linkage in the cohort was strong. Every discovery cohort repertoire had been produced on one sequencing platform. Donor age, sex, ethnicity and CMV serostatus were compiled together with the repertoire data. Among the roughly 390 genotyped donors, around 81% belonged to the genetic ancestry cluster associated with self-reported Caucasian donors. HLA typing included class I and class II loci at four-digit resolution. Typing coverage differed by locus: A, B, C, DRB1 and DQB1 were typed in roughly 620-640 donors, DQA1 in roughly 510, DPA1 in 600 to 610, and DPB1 in just under 490. Rather than drawing on any new phenotypic data, the later analysis identified candidate immune exposures from TCR beta sequences and the way those sequences occurred across donors. To predict cytomegalovirus infection status, the study combined high-throughput TCR immunosequencing, statistical association of individual TCRs with disease status, and machine learning. Besides the first cohort of under 700 subjects, a separate validation cohort made up of roughly 120 different subjects was used. Around 320 gigabases of sequencing data and tens of millions of unique TCR sequences were included in an early release covering about 600 HLA-typed donors. An earlier analysis of roughly 600 of the donors used high-throughput TCR beta sequencing to judge whether each TCR beta V gene segment behaved as functional or pseudogenic. The study aimed to test whether signatures of past pathogen exposure could be identified by cataloging public T cell receptors. On average, around 240,000 unique TCR beta nucleotide sequences were sequenced per donor among a few hundred genotyped donors of the cohort, with roughly 20% of those sequences being non-productive. A later analysis re-analyzed previously published TCR beta repertoires from roughly 690 donors and added high-resolution HLA genotyping to study TCR occurrence patterns. Summary of the overall study and its limitations: In a later analysis, TCR association rates were found to vary across HLA loci, with the most associated TCRs seen for DRB1 alleles and the fewest for HLA-C alleles. This cohort had only TCR beta chains sequenced, and the lack of alpha or paired-chain data limited which features could be detected. Some IMGT-functional V segments, including TRBV6-2 and TRBV6-3, could not be told apart with the 87-base-pair reads, so those segments were excluded. Because HLA typing was missing for some donors at each locus, association tests included only the typed subset. Several of the top co-occurrence clusters appeared to be linked to parvovirus B19, influenza, CMV and Epstein-Barr virus, according to a later analysis. The earlier analysis of nearly 600 of the donors excluded over 15 rarely observed V segments, including chromosome 9 orphons, because counts were too low. The classifier was reported to diagnose cytomegalovirus status with high specificity and sensitivity in both the original and validation cohorts. In an earlier analysis of several hundred of the donors, most TCR beta V segments were observed in productive rearrangements about 87% or about 30% of the time, broadly matching IMGT annotations. CMV serostatus was the only immune exposure information available for the cohort. A later analysis found that HLA-associated TCR beta chains were more clonally expanded and had lower generation probabilities than equally common non-associated chains. In vitro tests confirmed that a few of the cytomegalovirus-associated TCR beta chains recognize cytomegalovirus antigens. Compared with the approximately 670-donor mean, donors in an Asian-associated ancestry cluster had fewer N-insertions in productive TCRs, according to a later genetic analysis. Correlated functional status among segregating V segments might be attributable to linkage disequilibrium, but an unknown experimental factor could not be ruled out. In a later analysis, some 18,000 TCR beta sequences were associated with specific HLA alleles at a false discovery rate of 0.05. A further reported finding was that TCR beta sequences accurately predicted the HLA-A and HLA-B alleles for most subjects in the first cohort. The presence/absence analyses assumed that sequencing depth was roughly uniform across donors, and that assumption may not be true. The sequencing pipeline was judged likely to have produced a cluster of highly shared sequence variants as a technical artifact. According to the authors, the approach could potentially be generalized to other disease states and immunological phenotypes. According to a later analysis, most CMV-associated TCR beta chains appeared to be HLA-restricted, and the HLA associations seemed to be driven largely by CMV exposure. Assigning TCR associations to individual alleles was difficult when HLA alleles, especially DR and DQ, strongly co-occurred. While some public TCRs were present in many individuals, most TCR sequences turned up only very rarely across donors. In a later genetic analysis, a missense DCLRE1C variant was associated with V-gene and J-gene trimming of TCR beta chains, and the association was replicated in an independent cohort. The study listed 150 to 200 TCR beta chains as associated with cytomegalovirus.

The cohort was made up of approximately 700 healthy bone marrow donors. All cohort members were sampled while nominally healthy, although unrecorded immune exposures were likely present. The donor was CMV seronegative and belonged to the group of 352 seronegative cohort members. A peripheral blood sample was collected from each donor, and TCR beta sequencing was performed on peripheral blood mononuclear cells. The Qiagen DNeasy Blood Extraction Kit was used to extract genomic DNA from the blood cell samples. The library came from the immunoSEQ multiplex PCR assay. For the multiplex PCR, a mixture combining 60 forward primers for TCR Vbeta segments and 13 reverse primers for TCR Jbeta segments was used. Amplification of the CDR3 region of rearranged TCR beta genes was performed with a multiplex PCR assay on genomic DNA. The amplified TCR beta libraries were sequenced on the Illumina HiSeq System as 87-base-pair reads. As for the original processing: Across the 670 or so repertoires, a later analysis counted tens of millions of unique TCR beta chains, roughly 11 million of which were shared by at least two donors. To remove PCR and sequencing errors, raw reads were error-corrected and collapsed into unique sequences using a nearest-neighbor algorithm that merged closely related sequences. V, D and J gene segments were assigned by aligning CDR3 sequences to IMGT reference sequences. For a sequence to be retained, at least a six-nucleotide match to both a V gene segment and a J gene segment was required. Rearrangements were classified as productive when the CDR3 lacked stop codons and remained in frame with V and J, and all other rearrangements were classified as non-productive. Following IMGT convention, CDR3 was defined as the stretch from the second conserved V-encoded cysteine up to the conserved J-encoded phenylalanine. The earlier analysis of about 500 of the donors excluded sequences that lacked an unambiguous match to a single V gene segment. In an earlier analysis of some 590 of the donors, a V segment was called functional when productive rearrangements were above 56.7%, and segregating when the standard deviation between donors exceeded 5%. A statistical classification framework was built to diagnose cytomegalovirus status from the catalog of TCR beta chain sequences. A later analysis assigned V and J genes by comparing TCR nucleotide sequences with IMGT/GENE-DB human TR gene sequences. A later analysis assigned CDR3 sequences and most-parsimonious VDJ recombination scenarios with the TCRdist pipeline. A later analysis defined each TCR beta chain by its CDR3 amino acid sequence plus V-gene family, and excluded reads lacking a unique V-gene family. To address suspected cross-contamination and a sequencing artifact, a later analysis removed 550 to 750 highly shared, low-generation-probability nucleotide sequences. For each public chain, a later analysis derived a clonal expansion index from normalized ranks of inferred template counts within each repertoire. Generation probabilities in a later analysis came from a VDJ recombination model fitted to out-of-frame rearrangements, and those results were checked against IGoR. In a later analysis, TCR-TCR, TCR-HLA and TCR-CMV co-occurrence was scored with hypergeometric tests, and a repertoire-size bias correction was applied to TCR pairs. A later analysis estimated false discovery rates by permuting HLA or CMV assignments 20 times. In a later analysis, co-occurring TCRs were grouped with DBSCAN, and TCRdist sequence similarity was added when clustering was performed within HLA-allele-positive subsets. Repertoires with fewer than 30,000 or more than 120,000 public chains, plus five repertoires with anomalous nucleotide sharing, were excluded from co-occurrence clustering. TCRdb retrieved this table from immuneACCESS and kept in-frame rearrangements only. Not all clones are present; in checked studies, unresolved V genes account for under half, and no reason is known for the remainder. Clone size and V and J calls were adopted from that table, with D and trimming inferred from the DNA. The sample includes around 63,000 clones, with roughly 78% observed a single time. Together, the top ten hold around 8.9% of the sample.

Recombination linked TRBV6-1 to TRBJ1-2; the central 10 bases match TRBD1. The source is a man aged 40-50 years in good health and CMV-seronegative. Sequenced sample: PBMCs. DNA sequence: TGTGCCAGCAGTGAACAAGGACAGGGGGGGGATTATGGCTACACCTTC. It encodes CASSEQGQGGDYGYTF.